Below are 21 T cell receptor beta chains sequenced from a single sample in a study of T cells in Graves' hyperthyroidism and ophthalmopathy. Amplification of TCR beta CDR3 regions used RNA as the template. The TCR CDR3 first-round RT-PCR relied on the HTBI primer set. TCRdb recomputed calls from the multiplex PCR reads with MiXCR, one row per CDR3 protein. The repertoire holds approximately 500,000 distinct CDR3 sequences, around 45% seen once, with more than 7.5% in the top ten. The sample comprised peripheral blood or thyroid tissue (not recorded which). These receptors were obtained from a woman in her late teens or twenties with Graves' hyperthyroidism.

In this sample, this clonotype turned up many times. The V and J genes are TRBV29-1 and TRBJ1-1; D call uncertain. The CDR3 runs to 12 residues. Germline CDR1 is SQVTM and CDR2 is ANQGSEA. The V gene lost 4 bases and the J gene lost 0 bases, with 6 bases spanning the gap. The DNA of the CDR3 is TGCAGCGTTGTGGTCTTGAACACTGAAGCTTTCTTT. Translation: CSVVVLNTEAFF.

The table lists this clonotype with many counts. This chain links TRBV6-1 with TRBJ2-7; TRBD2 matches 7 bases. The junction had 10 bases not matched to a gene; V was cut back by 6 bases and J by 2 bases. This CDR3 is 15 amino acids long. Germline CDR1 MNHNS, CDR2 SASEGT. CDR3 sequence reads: CASSTGGTNPYEQYF. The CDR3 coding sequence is TGTGCCAGCAGCACCGGGGGGACTAACCCCTACGAGCAGTACTTC.

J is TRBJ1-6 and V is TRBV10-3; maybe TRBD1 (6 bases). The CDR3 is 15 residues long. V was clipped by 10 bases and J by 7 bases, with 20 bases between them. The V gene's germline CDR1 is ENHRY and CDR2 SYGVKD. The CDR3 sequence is CAKRGGTGRNSPLHF. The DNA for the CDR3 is TGTGCCAAACGTGGGGGCACAGGAAGGAATTCACCCCTCCACTTT.

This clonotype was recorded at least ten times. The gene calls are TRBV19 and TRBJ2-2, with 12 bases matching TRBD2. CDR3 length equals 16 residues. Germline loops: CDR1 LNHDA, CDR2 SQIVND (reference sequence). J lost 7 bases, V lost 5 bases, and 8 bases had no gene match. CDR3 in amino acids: CASSSGLAGPGGELFF. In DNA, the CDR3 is TGTGCCAGTAGTTCCGGACTAGCGGGGCCCGGCGGGGAGCTGTTTTTT.

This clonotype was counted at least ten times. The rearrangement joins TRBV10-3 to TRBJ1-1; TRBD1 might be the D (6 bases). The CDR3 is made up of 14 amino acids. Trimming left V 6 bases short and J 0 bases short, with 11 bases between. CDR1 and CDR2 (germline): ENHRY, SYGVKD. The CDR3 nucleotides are TGTGCCATCAGGAAGGACAGAATGAACACTGAAGCTTTCTTT. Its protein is CAIRKDRMNTEAFF.

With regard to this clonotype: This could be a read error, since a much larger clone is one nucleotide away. CDR3 sequence (DNA): TGTGCCAGTAGTTGGCGGGATTATCAGCCCCAGCATTTT. This codes for CASSWRDYQPQHF. The chain combines TRBV19 with TRBJ1-5; no definite D call. From germline, CDR1 is LNHDA and CDR2 SQIVND (reference sequence). The ends were cut back, 5 bases at V and 5 bases at J, with 10 bases in the middle. This CDR3 is 13 amino acids long.

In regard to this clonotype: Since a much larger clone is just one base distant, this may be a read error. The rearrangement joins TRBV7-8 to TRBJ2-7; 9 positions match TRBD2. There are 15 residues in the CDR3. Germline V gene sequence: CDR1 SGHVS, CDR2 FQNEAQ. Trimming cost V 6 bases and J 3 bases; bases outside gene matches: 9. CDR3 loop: CASSSASGISYEQYF. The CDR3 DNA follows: TGTGCCAGCAGTTCTGCTAGCGGGATTAGCTACGAGCAGTACTTC.

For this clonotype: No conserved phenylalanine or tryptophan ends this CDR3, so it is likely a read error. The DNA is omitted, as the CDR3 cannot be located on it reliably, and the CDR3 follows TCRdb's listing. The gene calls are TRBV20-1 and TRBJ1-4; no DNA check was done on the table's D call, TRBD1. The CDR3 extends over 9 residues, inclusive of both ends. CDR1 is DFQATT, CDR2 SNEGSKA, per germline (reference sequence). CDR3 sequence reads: CSAKKTGVD.

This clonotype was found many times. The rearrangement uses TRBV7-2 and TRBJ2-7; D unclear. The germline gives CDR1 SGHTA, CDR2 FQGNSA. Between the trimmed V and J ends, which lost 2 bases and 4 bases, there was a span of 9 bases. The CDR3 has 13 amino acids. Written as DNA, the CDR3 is TGTGCCAGCAGCTTAAACCCCAATTACGAGCAGTACTTC. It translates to CASSLNPNYEQYF. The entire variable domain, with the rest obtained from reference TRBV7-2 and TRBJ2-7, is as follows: GAGVSQSPSNKVTEKGKDVELRCDPISGHTALYWYRQSLGQGLEFLIYFQGNSAPDKSGLPSDRFSAERTGGSVSTLTIQRTQQEDSAVYLCASSLNPNYEQYFGPGTRLTVT.

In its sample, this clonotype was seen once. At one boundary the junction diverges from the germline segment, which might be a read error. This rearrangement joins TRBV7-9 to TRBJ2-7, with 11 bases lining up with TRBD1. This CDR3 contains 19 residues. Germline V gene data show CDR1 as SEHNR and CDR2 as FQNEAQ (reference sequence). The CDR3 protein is CASSQDRGQGGIYSYEQYF. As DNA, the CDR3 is TGCGCCAGCAGCCAGGATAGGGGACAGGGGGGGATTTACTCCTACGAGCAGTACTTC.

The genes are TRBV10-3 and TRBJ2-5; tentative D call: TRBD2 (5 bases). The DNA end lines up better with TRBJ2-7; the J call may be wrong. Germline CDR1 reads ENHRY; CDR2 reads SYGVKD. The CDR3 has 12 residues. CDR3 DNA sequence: TGTGCCATCAGTGAGGAGGGTGTCGAGCAGTACTTC. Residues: CAISEEGVEQYF.

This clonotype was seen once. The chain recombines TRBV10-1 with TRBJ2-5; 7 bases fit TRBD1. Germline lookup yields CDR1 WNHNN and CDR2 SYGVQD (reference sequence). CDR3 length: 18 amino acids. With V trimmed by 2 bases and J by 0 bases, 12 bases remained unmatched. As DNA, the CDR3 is TGCGCCAGCAGTGAGGGGAACACAGGGGACCTGAACCAAGAGACCCAGTACTTC. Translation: CASSEGNTGDLNQETQYF.

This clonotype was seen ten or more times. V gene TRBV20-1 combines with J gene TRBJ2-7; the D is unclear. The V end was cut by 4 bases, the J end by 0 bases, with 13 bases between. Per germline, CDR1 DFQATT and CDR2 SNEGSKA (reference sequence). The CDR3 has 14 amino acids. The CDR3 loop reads CSAIPPARSYEQYF. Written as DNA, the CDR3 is TGCAGTGCTATCCCTCCAGCGCGCTCCTACGAGCAGTACTTC.

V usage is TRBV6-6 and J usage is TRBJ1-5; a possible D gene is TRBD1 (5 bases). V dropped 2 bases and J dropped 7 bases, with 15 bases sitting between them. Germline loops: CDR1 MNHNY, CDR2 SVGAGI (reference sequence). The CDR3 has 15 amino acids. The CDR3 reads CASSYPGEGRQPQHF. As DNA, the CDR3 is TGTGCCAGCAGTTACCCGGGGGAGGGGAGGCAGCCCCAGCATTTT.

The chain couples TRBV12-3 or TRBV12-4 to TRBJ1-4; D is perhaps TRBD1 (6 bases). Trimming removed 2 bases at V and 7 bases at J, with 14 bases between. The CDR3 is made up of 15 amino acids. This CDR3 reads CASSLRGGNTEKLFF. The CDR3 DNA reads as TGTGCCAGCAGTTTAAGGGGGGGGAACACTGAAAAACTGTTTTTT.

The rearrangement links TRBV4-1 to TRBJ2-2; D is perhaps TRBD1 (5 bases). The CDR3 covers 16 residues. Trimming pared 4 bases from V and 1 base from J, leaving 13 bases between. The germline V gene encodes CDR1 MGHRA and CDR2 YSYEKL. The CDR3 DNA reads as TGCGCCAGCAGCCCTCTGTACAGGCAGAACACCGGGGAGCTGTTTTTT. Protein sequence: CASSPLYRQNTGELFF.

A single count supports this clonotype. Here the CDR3 DNA reads TGTGCCACCAGACGGGGGAGTGAGACCCAGTACTTC. Protein product: CATRRGSETQYF. The chain combines TRBV24-1 with TRBJ2-5; D is perhaps TRBD2 (6 bases). The germline CDR1 and CDR2 sequences are KGHDR and SFDVKD. This CDR3 has 12 amino acids. Trimming pared 7 bases from V and 5 bases from J, leaving 10 bases between.

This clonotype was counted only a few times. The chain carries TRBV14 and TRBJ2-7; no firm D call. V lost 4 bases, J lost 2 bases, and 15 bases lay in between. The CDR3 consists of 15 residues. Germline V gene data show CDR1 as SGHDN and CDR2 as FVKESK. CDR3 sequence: CASSRHTPPAYEQYF. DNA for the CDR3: TGTGCCAGCAGCCGCCACACCCCCCCCGCCTACGAGCAGTACTTC.

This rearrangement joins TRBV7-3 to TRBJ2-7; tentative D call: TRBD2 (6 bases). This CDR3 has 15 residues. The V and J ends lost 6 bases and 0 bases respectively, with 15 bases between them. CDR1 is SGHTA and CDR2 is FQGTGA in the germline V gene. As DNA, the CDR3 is TGTGCCAGCAGTGTCCGGGACTTGAGCTCCTACGAGCAGTACTTC. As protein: CASSVRDLSSYEQYF.

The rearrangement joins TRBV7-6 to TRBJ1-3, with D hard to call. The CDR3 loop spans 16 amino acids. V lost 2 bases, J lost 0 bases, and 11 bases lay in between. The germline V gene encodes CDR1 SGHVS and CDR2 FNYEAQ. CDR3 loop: CASSLTSGSSGNTIYF. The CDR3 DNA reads TGTGCCAGCAGCTTAACTAGCGGGAGCTCTGGAAACACCATATATTTT.

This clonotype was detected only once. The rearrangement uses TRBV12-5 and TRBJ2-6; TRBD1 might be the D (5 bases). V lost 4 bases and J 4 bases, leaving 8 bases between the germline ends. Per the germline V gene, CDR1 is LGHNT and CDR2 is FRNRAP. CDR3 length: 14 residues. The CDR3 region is CASGWGTGANVLTF. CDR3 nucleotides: TGTGCTAGTGGTTGGGGCACCGGGGCCAACGTCCTGACTTTC.